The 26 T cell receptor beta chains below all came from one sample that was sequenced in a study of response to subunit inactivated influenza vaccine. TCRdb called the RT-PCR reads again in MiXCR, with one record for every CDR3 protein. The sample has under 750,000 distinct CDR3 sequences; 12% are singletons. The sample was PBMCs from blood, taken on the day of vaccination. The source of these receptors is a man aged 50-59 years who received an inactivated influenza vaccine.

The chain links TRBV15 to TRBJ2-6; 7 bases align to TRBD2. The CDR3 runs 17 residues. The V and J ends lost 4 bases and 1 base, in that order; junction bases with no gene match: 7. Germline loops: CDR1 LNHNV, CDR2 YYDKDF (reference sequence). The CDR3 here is CATSKRGISSGANVLTF. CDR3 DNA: TGTGCCACCAGCAAGCGGGGCATCAGTTCTGGGGCCAACGTCCTGACTTTC.

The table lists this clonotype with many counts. The CDR3 nucleotides are TGCGCCAGCAGCTTGGGGGTGCGGAGGATACCCAGCACAGATACGCAGTATTTT. As protein: CASSLGVRRIPSTDTQYF. V gene TRBV5-1 combines with J gene TRBJ2-3, with D perhaps matching TRBD2 (5 bases). The CDR3 loop spans 18 amino acids. CDR1 SGHRS and CDR2 YFSETQ come from the germline V gene. With 0 bases removed from V and 0 bases from J, the gap between germline ends came to 17 bases.

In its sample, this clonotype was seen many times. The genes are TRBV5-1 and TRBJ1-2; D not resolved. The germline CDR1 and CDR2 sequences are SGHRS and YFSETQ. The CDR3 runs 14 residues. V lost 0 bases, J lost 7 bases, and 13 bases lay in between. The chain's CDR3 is CASSLGAGVRGYTF. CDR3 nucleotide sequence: TGCGCCAGCAGCTTGGGGGCTGGCGTCCGTGGCTACACCTTC.

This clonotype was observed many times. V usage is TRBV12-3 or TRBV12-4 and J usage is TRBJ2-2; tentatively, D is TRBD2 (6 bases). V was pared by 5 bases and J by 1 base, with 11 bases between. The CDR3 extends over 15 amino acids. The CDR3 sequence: CASSTLARNTGELFF. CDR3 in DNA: TGTGCCAGCAGTACTCTAGCGAGGAACACCGGGGAGCTGTTTTTT.

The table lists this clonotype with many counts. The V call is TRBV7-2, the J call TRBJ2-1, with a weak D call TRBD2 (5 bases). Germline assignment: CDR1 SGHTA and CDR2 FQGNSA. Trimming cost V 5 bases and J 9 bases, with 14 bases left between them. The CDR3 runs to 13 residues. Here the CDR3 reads CASSPNTRTEQFF. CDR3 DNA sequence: TGTGCCAGCAGCCCTAATACTAGAACTGAGCAGTTCTTC.

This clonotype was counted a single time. CDR3 nucleotide sequence: TGTGCCAGCAGCAGCGACTTGACTTGGGATACGCAGTATTTT. Translated, it gives CASSSDLTWDTQYF. The rearrangement uses TRBV6-2 or TRBV6-3 and TRBJ2-3; D is undetermined. CDR1 and CDR2 (germline): MNHEY, SVGEGT. Between the trimmed V and J ends, which lost 6 bases and 6 bases, there was a span of 16 bases. The CDR3 runs 14 residues.

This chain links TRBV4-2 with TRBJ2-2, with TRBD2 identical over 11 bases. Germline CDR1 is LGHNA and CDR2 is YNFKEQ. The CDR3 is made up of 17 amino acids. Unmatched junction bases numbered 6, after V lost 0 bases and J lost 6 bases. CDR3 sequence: CASSQDRTSGFSGELFF. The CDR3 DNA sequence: TGTGCCAGCAGCCAAGATCGGACTAGCGGGTTTTCCGGGGAGCTGTTTTTT.

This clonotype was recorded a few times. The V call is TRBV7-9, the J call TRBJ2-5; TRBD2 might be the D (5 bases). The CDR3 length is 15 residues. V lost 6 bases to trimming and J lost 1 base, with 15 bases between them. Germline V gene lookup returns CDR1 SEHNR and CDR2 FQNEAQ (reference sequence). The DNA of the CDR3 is TGTGCCAGCAGTTTGCAAACTAGTTTCCAAGAGACCCAGTACTTC. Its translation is CASSLQTSFQETQYF. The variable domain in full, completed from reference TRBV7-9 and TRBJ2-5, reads DTGVSQNPRHKITKRGQNVTFRCDPISEHNRLYWYRQTLGQGPEFLTYFQNEAQLEKSRLLSDRFSAERPKGSFSTLEIQRTEQGDSAMYLCASSLQTSFQETQYFGPGTRLLVL.

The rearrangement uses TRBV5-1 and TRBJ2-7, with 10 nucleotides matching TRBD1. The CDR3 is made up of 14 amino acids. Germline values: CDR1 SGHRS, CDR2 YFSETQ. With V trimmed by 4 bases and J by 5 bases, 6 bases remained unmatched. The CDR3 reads CASSPPGTGDEQYF. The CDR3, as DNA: TGCGCCAGCAGCCCGCCCGGGACAGGGGACGAGCAGTACTTC. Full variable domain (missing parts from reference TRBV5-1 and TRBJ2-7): KAGVTQTPRYLIKTRGQQVTLSCSPISGHRSVSWYQQTPGQGLQFLFEYFSETQRNKGNFPGRFSGRQFSNSRSEMNVSTLELGDSALYLCASSPPGTGDEQYFGPGTRLTVT.

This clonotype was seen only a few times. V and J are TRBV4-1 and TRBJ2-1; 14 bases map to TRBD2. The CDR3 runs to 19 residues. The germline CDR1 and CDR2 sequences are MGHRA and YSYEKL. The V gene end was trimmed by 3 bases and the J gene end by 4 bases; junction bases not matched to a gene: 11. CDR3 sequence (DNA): TGCGCCAGCAGCCAGATTACCGGGACTAGCGGGGGCCGATACAATGAGCAGTTCTTC. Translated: CASSQITGTSGGRYNEQFF.

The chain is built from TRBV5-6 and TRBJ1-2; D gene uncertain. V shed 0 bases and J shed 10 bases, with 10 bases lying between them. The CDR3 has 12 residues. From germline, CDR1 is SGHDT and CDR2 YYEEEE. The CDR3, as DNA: TGTGCCAGCAGCTTGGGTCAGCCCGTCTACACCTTC. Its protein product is CASSLGQPVYTF.

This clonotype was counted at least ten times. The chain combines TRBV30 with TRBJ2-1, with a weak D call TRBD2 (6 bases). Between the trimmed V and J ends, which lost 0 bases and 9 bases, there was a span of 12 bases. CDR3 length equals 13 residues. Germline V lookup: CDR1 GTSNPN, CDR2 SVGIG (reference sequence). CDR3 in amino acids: CAWSVRGLSEQFF. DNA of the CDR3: TGTGCCTGGAGTGTAAGGGGACTCAGTGAGCAGTTCTTC. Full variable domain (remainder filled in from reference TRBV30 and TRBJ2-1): SQTIHQWPATLVQPVGSPLSLECTVEGTSNPNLYWYRQAAGRGLQLLFYSVGIGQISSEVPQNLSASRPQDRQFILSSKKLLLSDSGFYLCAWSVRGLSEQFFGPGTRLTVL.

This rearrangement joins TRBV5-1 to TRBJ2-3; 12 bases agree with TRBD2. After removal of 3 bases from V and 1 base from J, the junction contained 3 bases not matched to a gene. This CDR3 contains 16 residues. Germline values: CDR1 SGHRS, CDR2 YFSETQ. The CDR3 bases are TGCGCCAGCAGCTACGGGACTAGCGGGCGCACAGATACGCAGTATTTT. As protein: CASSYGTSGRTDTQYF.

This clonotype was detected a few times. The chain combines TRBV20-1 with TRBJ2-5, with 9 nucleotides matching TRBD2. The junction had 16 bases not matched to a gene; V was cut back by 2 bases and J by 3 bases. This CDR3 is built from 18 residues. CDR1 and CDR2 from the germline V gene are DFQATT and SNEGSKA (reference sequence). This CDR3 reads CSARLAPLRAGGEETQYF. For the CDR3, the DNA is TGCAGTGCTAGACTAGCCCCACTCCGGGCGGGAGGGGAAGAGACCCAGTACTTC.

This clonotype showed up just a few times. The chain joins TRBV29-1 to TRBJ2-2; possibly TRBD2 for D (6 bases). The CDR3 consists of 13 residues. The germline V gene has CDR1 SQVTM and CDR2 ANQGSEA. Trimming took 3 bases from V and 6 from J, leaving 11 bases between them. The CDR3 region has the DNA TGCAGCGTTGATCTTACGGGGGCCGGGGAGCTGTTTTTT. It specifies CSVDLTGAGELFF.

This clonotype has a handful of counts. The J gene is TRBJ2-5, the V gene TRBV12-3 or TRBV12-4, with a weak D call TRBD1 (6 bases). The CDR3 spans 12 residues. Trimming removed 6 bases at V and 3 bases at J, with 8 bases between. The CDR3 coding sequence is TGTGCCAGCAGAAGGGGGAAAGAGACCCAGTACTTC. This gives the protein CASRRGKETQYF.

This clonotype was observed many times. CDR3 protein: CASSPSGTGNIQYF. The CDR3 DNA sequence: TGCGCCAGCAGCCCCAGCGGGACGGGAAACATTCAGTACTTC. The chain recombines TRBV5-1 with TRBJ2-4, with 7 bases matching TRBD2. The germline V gene encodes CDR1 SGHRS and CDR2 YFSETQ. CDR3 length: 14 residues. The V segment lost 4 bases and the J segment 6 bases; nucleotides outside the gene matches: 7.

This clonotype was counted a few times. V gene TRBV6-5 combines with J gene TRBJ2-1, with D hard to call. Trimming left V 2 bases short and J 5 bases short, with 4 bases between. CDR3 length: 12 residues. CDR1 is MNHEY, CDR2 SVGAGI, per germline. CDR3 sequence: CASSYPNNEQFF. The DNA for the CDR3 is TGTGCCAGCAGTTACCCTAACAATGAGCAGTTCTTC.

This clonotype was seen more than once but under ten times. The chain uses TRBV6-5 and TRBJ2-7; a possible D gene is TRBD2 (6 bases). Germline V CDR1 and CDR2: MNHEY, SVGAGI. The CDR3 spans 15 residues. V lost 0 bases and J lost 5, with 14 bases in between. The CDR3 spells CASSYSLGGTHEQYF. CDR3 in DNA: TGTGCCAGCAGTTACTCCCTCGGCGGGACCCACGAGCAGTACTTC.

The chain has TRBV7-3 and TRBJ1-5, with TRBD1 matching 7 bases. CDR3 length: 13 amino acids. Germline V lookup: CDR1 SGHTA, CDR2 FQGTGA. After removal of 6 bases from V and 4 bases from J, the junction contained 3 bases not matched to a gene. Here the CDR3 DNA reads TGTGCCAGCAGGACAGGGCAGAATCAGCCCCAGCATTTT. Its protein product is CASRTGQNQPQHF.

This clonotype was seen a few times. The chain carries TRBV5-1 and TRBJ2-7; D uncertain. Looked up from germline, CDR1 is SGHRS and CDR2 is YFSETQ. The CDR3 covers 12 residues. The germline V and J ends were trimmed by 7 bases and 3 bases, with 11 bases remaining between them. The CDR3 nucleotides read TGCGCCAGCCGTTTATCGGGCTACGAGCAGTACTTC. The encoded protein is CASRLSGYEQYF.

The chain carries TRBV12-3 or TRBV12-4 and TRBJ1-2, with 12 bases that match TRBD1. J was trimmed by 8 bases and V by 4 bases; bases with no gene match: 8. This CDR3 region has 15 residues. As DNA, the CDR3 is TGTGCCAGCAGTTCTTCCGGGACAGGGGGCAACGGCTACACCTTC. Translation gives CASSSSGTGGNGYTF.

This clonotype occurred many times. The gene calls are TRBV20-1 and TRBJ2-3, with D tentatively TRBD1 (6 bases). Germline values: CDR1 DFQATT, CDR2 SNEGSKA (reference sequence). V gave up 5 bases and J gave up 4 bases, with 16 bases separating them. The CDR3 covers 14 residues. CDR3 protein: CSAPDSGGADTQYF. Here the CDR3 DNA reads TGCAGTGCTCCTGATTCTGGGGGCGCAGATACGCAGTATTTT.

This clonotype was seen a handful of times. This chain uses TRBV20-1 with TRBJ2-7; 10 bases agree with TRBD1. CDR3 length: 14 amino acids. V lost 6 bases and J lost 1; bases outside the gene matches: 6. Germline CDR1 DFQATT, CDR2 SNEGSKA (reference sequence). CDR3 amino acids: CSAGQGWRSYEQYF. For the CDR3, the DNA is TGCAGTGCGGGACAGGGGTGGCGATCCTACGAGCAGTACTTC.

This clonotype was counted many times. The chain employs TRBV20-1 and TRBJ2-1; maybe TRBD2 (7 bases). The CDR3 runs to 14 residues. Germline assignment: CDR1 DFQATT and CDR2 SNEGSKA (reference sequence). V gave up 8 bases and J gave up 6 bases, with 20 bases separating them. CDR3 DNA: TGCAGTCTCACCCGGGGGGCTAGAAGCAATGAGCAGTTCTTC. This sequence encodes CSLTRGARSNEQFF.

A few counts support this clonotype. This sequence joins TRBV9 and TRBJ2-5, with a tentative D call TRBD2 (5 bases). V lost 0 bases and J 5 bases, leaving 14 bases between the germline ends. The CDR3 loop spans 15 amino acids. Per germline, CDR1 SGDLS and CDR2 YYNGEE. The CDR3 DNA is TGTGCCAGCAGCGTAGGTTCTAGCTCTCTTGAGACCCAGTACTTC. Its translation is CASSVGSSSLETQYF.